These 7 T cell receptor beta chains were all obtained from the same sample, sequenced in a study of CD8 T cells in ankylosing spondylitis. Findings and caveats of the study: What appeared characteristic of ankylosing spondylitis blood was a TCR beta motif of eight highly homologous variants.

In TCRdb, the 5' RACE reads were re-called with MiXCR into one record per CDR3 protein. The repertoire holds fewer than 500,000 distinct CDR3 sequences, about a fifth seen once, with 15% to 20% in the top ten. No antigens are known for them. Sequencing used blood, either unsorted or a sorted T cell fraction (not recorded which). These TCRs come from a male donor with ankylosing spondylitis.

Only a few counts were recorded for this clonotype. The chain recombines TRBV20-1 with TRBJ1-2; perhaps TRBD1 as D (5 bases). V was trimmed by 8 bases and J by 3 bases, leaving 25 bases between them. There are 16 residues in the CDR3. The germline gives CDR1 DFQATT, CDR2 SNEGSKA (reference sequence). CDR3 loop: CSPYKAGPTGHYGYTF. CDR3 coding DNA: TGCAGTCCCTACAAGGCGGGGCCCACTGGGCACTATGGCTACACCTTC.

The table lists this clonotype with many counts. The chain uses TRBV29-1 and TRBJ2-7, with 7 positions matching TRBD2. The CDR3 sequence is 13 residues long. The ends lost 3 bases at V and 6 bases at J; junction bases unmatched: 8. Germline CDR1 reads SQVTM; CDR2 reads ANQGSEA. The CDR3 region is CSVESSGDPEQYF. The CDR3 DNA is TGCAGCGTTGAGTCTAGCGGTGACCCCGAGCAGTACTTC.

This clonotype was recorded many times. The V and J genes are TRBV29-1 and TRBJ2-7; 9 positions agree with TRBD2. This CDR3 comprises 12 residues. Trimming at V came to 3 bases and at J to 6 bases, leaving 3 bases not matched to a gene. Germline lookup yields CDR1 SQVTM and CDR2 ANQGSEA. The DNA of the CDR3 is TGCAGCGTTGATGTAGCGGGAGTCGAGCAGTACTTC. Its translation is CSVDVAGVEQYF.

This clonotype was seen only a few times. This chain connects TRBV3-1 to TRBJ1-3, with D uncertain. Trimming cost V 3 bases and J 8 bases, with 14 bases left between them. The CDR3 sequence is 14 residues long. Germline values: CDR1 LGHDT, CDR2 YNNKEL (reference sequence). CDR3 nucleotide sequence: TGTGCCAGCAGCCAGGTGCGGGCCGGTGACACCATATATTTT. Amino acid sequence: CASSQVRAGDTIYF.

This clonotype has just a few counts. This chain uses TRBV20-1 with TRBJ2-7, with 7 bases matching TRBD2. Germline trimming cut 1 base from V and 0 bases from J; bases unmatched to any gene: 0. The CDR3 has 13 residues. In germline, CDR1 is DFQATT, CDR2 SNEGSKA (reference sequence). CDR3 in DNA: TGCAGTGCTAGAGCTAGCGGCTCCTACGAGCAGTACTTC. Translating it yields CSARASGSYEQYF.

This rearrangement joins TRBV19 to TRBJ2-7, with TRBD1 identical over 7 bases. After removal of 4 bases from V and 1 base from J, the junction contained 7 bases not matched to a gene. In germline, CDR1 is LNHDA, CDR2 SQIVND (reference sequence). There are 15 residues in the CDR3. The CDR3 DNA is TGTGCCAGTAGTAATATACAGGGGCCGTCCTACGAGCAGTACTTC. Its protein product is CASSNIQGPSYEQYF.

This clonotype was detected a few times. The rearrangement joins TRBV28 to TRBJ2-7, with 7 bases matching TRBD1. CDR1 and CDR2 (germline): MDHEN, SYDVKM. The CDR3 length is 16 residues. The V gene end was trimmed by 1 base and the J gene end by 5 bases; junction bases not matched to a gene: 11. The CDR3 nucleotides read TGTGCCAGCAGTTTATTGACGTGGCAGGGGGAGAACGAGCAGTACTTC. This sequence encodes CASSLLTWQGENEQYF. The full variable domain, in which reference TRBV28 and TRBJ2-7 provide the parts outside the CDR3, is DVKVTQSSRYLVKRTGEKVFLECVQDMDHENMFWYRQDPGLGLRLIYFSYDVKMKEKGDIPEGYSVSREKKERFSLILESASTNQTSMYLCASSLLTWQGENEQYFGPGTRLTVT.